This T cell receptor beta chain was found in a study of T cell changes during pregnancy in multiple sclerosis. CDR1 and CDR2 from the germline V gene are SEHNR and FQNEAQ (reference sequence). V was pared by 1 base and J by 2 bases, with 11 bases of the junction left unmatched. CDR3 length equals 18 residues. The method was immunoSEQ multiplex PCR; TCRdb's version includes in-frame clones alone and lacks a portion of them. The table shows 55,000 to 70,000 clones, with around 90% occurring only once. The genes are TRBV7-9 and TRBJ1-1, with 9 bases lining up with TRBD1. The sample was peripheral blood, taken in the third trimester of pregnancy. This receptor was obtained from a female donor in good health, enrolled as a control in a pregnancy study. CDR3 loop: CASSLGIRKGQGNTEAFF. The CDR3 coding sequence is TGTGCCAGCAGCTTAGGCATCAGAAAGGGACAGGGAAACACTGAAGCTTTCTTT.